These 18 T cell receptor beta chains share one sample of origin, sequenced in a study of response to subunit inactivated influenza vaccine. From the RT-PCR reads, TCRdb called clonotypes with MiXCR, one entry per CDR3 protein. The table has roughly 570,000 distinct CDR3 sequences, less than 15% seen once. The material was PBMCs from blood, obtained about 13 days after vaccination. These receptor sequences come from a man aged 50-59 years who received an inactivated influenza vaccine.

The table lists this clonotype with a few counts. This chain uses TRBV12-3 or TRBV12-4 with TRBJ1-5, with TRBD1 identical over 8 bases. The CDR3 extends over 15 amino acids. The trim removed 5 bases at V and 2 bases at J, leaving 5 bases unmatched. The CDR3 sequence is CASSRTGMGNQPQHF. CDR3 nucleotide sequence: TGTGCCAGCAGTCGGACAGGGATGGGCAATCAGCCCCAGCATTTT.

Only a few counts were recorded for this clonotype. This chain links TRBV7-2 with TRBJ1-1; 11 bases match TRBD1. This CDR3 is built from 15 residues. CDR1 is SGHTA, CDR2 FQGNSA, per germline. The V and J ends lost 4 bases and 4 bases, in that order; junction bases with no gene match: 5. The CDR3 DNA is TGTGCCAGCAGCTCACGGACAGGGGGCACCACTGAAGCTTTCTTT. Its protein is CASSSRTGGTTEAFF. The full variable domain, in which reference TRBV7-2 and TRBJ1-1 provide the parts outside the CDR3, is GAGVSQSPSNKVTEKGKDVELRCDPISGHTALYWYRQSLGQGLEFLIYFQGNSAPDKSGLPSDRFSAERTGGSVSTLTIQRTQQEDSAVYLCASSSRTGGTTEAFFGQGTRLTVV.

V is TRBV5-1 and J is TRBJ1-1; a possible D gene is TRBD1 (6 bases). The CDR3 has 15 amino acids. CDR1 SGHRS and CDR2 YFSETQ come from the germline V gene. V was shortened by 0 bases and J by 3 bases, with 12 bases between the two germline ends. The CDR3 nucleotides read TGCGCCAGCAGCTTGGCCGGGCAGGGGTACACTGAAGCTTTCTTT. Residues: CASSLAGQGYTEAFF.

The chain joins TRBV6-5 to TRBJ2-3; D gene ambiguous. The V gene's germline CDR1 is MNHEY and CDR2 SVGAGI. This CDR3 has 16 amino acids. V was trimmed by 3 bases and J by 0 bases, leaving 13 bases between them. This CDR3 reads CASSYRLTKSTDTQYF. The CDR3 nucleotides read TGTGCCAGCAGTTATAGGCTAACGAAGAGCACAGATACGCAGTATTTT.

The chain is built from TRBV18 and TRBJ2-3; 12 bases agree with TRBD1. Germline trimming cut 1 base from V and 2 bases from J; bases unmatched to any gene: 1. The CDR3 loop spans 16 amino acids. Germline assignment: CDR1 KGHSH and CDR2 LQKENI. The CDR3 region is CASSPRDRGLTDTQYF. CDR3 sequence (DNA): TGTGCCAGCTCACCACGGGACAGGGGGCTCACAGATACGCAGTATTTT. Looking up the rest from reference TRBV18 and TRBJ2-3 gives the full variable domain: NAGVMQNPRHLVRRRGQEARLRCSPMKGHSHVYWYRQLPEEGLKFMVYLQKENIIDESGMPKERFSAEFPKEGPSILRIQQVVRGDSAAYFCASSPRDRGLTDTQYFGPGTRLTVL.

The V call is TRBV7-2, the J call TRBJ2-1, with 9 bases lining up with TRBD2. V trimming: 4 bases; J trimming: 8 bases; junction bases outside the gene matches: 6. This CDR3 spans 14 amino acids. Germline V CDR1 and CDR2: SGHTA, FQGNSA. In DNA, the CDR3 is TGTGCCAGCAGCTATCGACTAGCGGTTGATGAGCAGTTCTTC. Its protein product is CASSYRLAVDEQFF.

This clonotype was seen more than once but under ten times. The V call is TRBV6-1, the J call TRBJ2-7, with a weak D call TRBD1 (6 bases). There are 14 residues in the CDR3. Trimming cost V 7 bases and J 0 bases, with 13 bases left between them. CDR1 and CDR2 from the germline V gene are MNHNS and SASEGT. The CDR3 coding sequence is TGTGCCAGCACCAGGACAGCTAGCTCCTACGAGCAGTACTTC. It translates to CASTRTASSYEQYF.

The CDR3 region is CASSRDAGTQYF. The CDR3 DNA follows: TGTGCCAGCAGCCGGGACGCAGGAACCCAGTACTTC. The gene calls are TRBV11-2 and TRBJ2-5, with D perhaps matching TRBD1 or TRBD2 (5 bases each). V lost 5 bases to trimming and J lost 8 bases, with 12 bases between them. CDR3 size: 12 residues. Germline values: CDR1 SGHAT, CDR2 FQNNGV. Using reference TRBV11-2 and TRBJ2-5 for the parts outside the CDR3, the full variable domain is EAGVAQSPRYKIIEKRQSVAFWCNPISGHATLYWYQQILGQGPKLLIQFQNNGVVDDSQLPKDRFSAERLKGVDSTLKIQPAKLEDSAVYLCASSRDAGTQYFGPGTRLLVL.

The genes are TRBV6-2 or TRBV6-3 and TRBJ2-3, with D possibly TRBD2 on 6 matching bases. CDR3 length equals 16 residues. Trimming took off 8 bases at V and 2 bases at J, with 20 bases between the two ends. The V gene's germline CDR1 is MNHEY and CDR2 SVGEGT. The DNA of the CDR3 is TGTGCCAGCTGCTACGAGTGGGGGGTCTCCACAGATACGCAGTATTTT. Encoded protein: CASCYEWGVSTDTQYF.

The V gene is TRBV11-2, the J gene TRBJ2-1; 7 bases agree with TRBD1. From germline, CDR1 is SGHAT and CDR2 FQNNGV. This CDR3 is built from 15 residues. Losses at the gene ends were 6 bases for V and 11 bases for J; bases not matched to a gene: 16. Here the CDR3 reads CASSVVGTANLKQFF. The CDR3 DNA follows: TGTGCCAGCAGTGTGGTAGGGACAGCCAACTTGAAGCAGTTCTTC.

Here the CDR3 reads CASREQGYNSPLHF. CDR3 sequence (DNA): TGTGCCAGCAGGGAACAGGGTTATAATTCACCCCTCCACTTT. This chain joins TRBV6-1 and TRBJ1-6; the D gene is possibly TRBD1 (6 bases). Germline CDR1 reads MNHNS; CDR2 reads SASEGT. This CDR3 spans 14 amino acids. V dropped 6 bases and J dropped 4 bases, with 10 bases sitting between them.

The J gene is TRBJ1-1, the V gene TRBV4-2; D not certain. V was shortened by 3 bases and J by 4 bases, with 15 bases between the two germline ends. The CDR3 has 15 amino acids. Per the germline V gene, CDR1 is LGHNA and CDR2 is YNFKEQ. The CDR3 sequence: CASSQSPVRSTEAFF. CDR3 nucleotides: TGTGCCAGCAGCCAGTCCCCGGTCAGGAGCACTGAAGCTTTCTTT.

The rearrangement joins TRBV6-2 or TRBV6-3 to TRBJ2-1; D not certain. The length of the CDR3 is 16 residues. Germline values: CDR1 MNHEY, CDR2 SVGEGT. V was trimmed by 0 bases and J by 6 bases, leaving 15 bases between them. The DNA for the CDR3 is TGTGCCAGCAGTTACTCGTTAACGGCTGGTGGCAATGAGCAGTTCTTC. Translating gives CASSYSLTAGGNEQFF.

V usage is TRBV5-1 and J usage is TRBJ2-7; unclear D gene. V lost 4 bases and J 2 bases, leaving 10 bases between the germline ends. The CDR3 has 13 amino acids. From germline, CDR1 is SGHRS and CDR2 YFSETQ. The CDR3 DNA sequence: TGCGCCAGCAGCCCTACTAATGCCTACGAGCAGTACTTC. Residues: CASSPTNAYEQYF.

Comments on this clonotype: Being one base from a much bigger clone, this may be a read error. This chain joins TRBV2 and TRBJ2-5, with D perhaps matching TRBD1 (5 bases). The V gene lost 7 bases and the J gene lost 2 bases, with 11 bases spanning the gap. Germline CDR1 reads SNHLY; CDR2 reads FYNNEI. This CDR3 is built from 13 residues. In DNA form, the CDR3 reads TGTGCCAGCAAGCCCGACAGACAAGAGACCCAGTACTTC. Protein sequence: CASKPDRQETQYF.

This clonotype was detected ten times or more. V is TRBV10-3 and J is TRBJ2-7; D unresolved. Trimming pared 3 bases from V and 3 bases from J, leaving 9 bases between. Germline values: CDR1 ENHRY, CDR2 SYGVKD. This CDR3 contains 13 residues. CDR3 coding DNA: TGTGCCATCAGTGAATACGAGGACTACGAGCAGTACTTC. As protein: CAISEYEDYEQYF.

The gene calls are TRBV10-3 and TRBJ2-1; TRBD2 is a possible D gene (6 bases). The CDR3 extends over 12 amino acids. Germline V lookup: CDR1 ENHRY, CDR2 SYGVKD. Trimming stripped 3 bases from V and 12 bases from J, with 12 bases between. CDR3 nucleotides: TGTGCCATCAGTGACGGGGGAGTGGCGCAGTTCTTC. Protein sequence: CAISDGGVAQFF.

The rearrangement links TRBV7-2 to TRBJ2-3, with 12 bases matching TRBD2. The CDR3 totals 16 residues. Trimming cost V 5 bases and J 3 bases; bases outside gene matches: 6. Germline CDR1 and CDR2: SGHTA and FQGNSA. CDR3 sequence: CASSALAGGRTDTQYF. CDR3 nucleotides: TGTGCCAGCAGCGCTCTAGCGGGGGGGCGGACAGATACGCAGTATTTT.